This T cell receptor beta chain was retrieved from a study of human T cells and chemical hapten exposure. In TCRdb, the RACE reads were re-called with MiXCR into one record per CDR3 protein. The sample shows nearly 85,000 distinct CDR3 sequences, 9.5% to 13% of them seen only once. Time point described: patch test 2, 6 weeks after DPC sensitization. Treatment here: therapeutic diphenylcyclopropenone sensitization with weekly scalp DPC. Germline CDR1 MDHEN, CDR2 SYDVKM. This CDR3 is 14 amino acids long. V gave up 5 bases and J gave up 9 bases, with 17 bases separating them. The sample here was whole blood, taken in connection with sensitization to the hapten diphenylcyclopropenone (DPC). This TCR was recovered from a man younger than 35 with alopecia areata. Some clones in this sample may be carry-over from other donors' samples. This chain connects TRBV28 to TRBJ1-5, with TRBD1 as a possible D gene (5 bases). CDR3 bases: TGTGCCAGCAGTATTGGGGCCGAGCCGCGGCCCCAGCATTTT. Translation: CASSIGAEPRPQHF.